This T cell receptor beta chain was identified during a study of early T cells in non-severe SARS-CoV-2 infection. Study at large: Sequencing input comprised bulk RNA from unsorted whole blood; chain pairing was not available.

There are 15 residues in the CDR3. J gave up 4 bases and V 6 bases, and 10 bases lay outside the gene matches. In this sample, this clonotype turned up a few times. Its cognate antigen is unknown. Whole-study findings and limits: Lookups in VDJdb leaned toward anti-spike CD8 responses and missed private and CD4 specificities.

Separate cDNA molecules each had unique molecular identifiers attached to them. TCRdb ran MiXCR on the 5' RACE reads and lists one entry per CDR3 protein. This sample carries roughly 64,000 distinct CDR3 sequences, 11% of them seen once, and the ten largest clones take roughly 3%. The clonotype comes from an adult who was a healthcare worker with PCR-confirmed SARS-CoV-2 infection or an uninfected control (not recorded which). The chain couples TRBV12-3 or TRBV12-4 to TRBJ1-1; 8 bases fit TRBD1. The material was whole blood, obtained at baseline. CDR3 amino acids: CASRAPGTGGTEAFF. The CDR3 DNA reads as TGTGCCAGCAGAGCCCCCGGGACAGGAGGCACTGAAGCTTTCTTT.